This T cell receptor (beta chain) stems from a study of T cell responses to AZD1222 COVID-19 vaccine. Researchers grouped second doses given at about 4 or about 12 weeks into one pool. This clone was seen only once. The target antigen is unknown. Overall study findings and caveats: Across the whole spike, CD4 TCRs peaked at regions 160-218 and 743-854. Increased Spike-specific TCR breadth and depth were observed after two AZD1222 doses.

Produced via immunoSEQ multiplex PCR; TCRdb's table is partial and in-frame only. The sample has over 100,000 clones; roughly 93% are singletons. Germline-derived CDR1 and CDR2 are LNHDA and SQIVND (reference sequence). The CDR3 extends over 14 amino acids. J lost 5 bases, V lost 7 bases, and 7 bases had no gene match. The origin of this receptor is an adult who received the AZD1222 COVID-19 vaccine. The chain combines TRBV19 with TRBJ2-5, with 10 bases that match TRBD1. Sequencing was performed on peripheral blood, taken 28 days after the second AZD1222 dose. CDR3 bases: TGTGCCAGTAAAAGAGACAGGGGGCATGAGACCCAGTACTTC. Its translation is CASKRDRGHETQYF.